This T cell receptor (beta chain) was identified in a study of Graves' ophthalmopathy and Graves' hyperthyroidism. Excluded: other autoimmune disease, uncontrolled infection, pregnancy or lactation. Orbital computed tomography and thyroid ultrasound, along with TRAb, serum thyroxine and clinical symptoms, underpinned diagnosis. A roughly 9.3 ml volume of fresh peripheral blood provided the PBMCs. RNA transcripts were the source from which TCR beta CDR3 regions were amplified. First-round RT-PCR with HTBI primers preceded a second-round multiplex PCR. TCRdb itself ran the multiplex PCR reads through MiXCR, one entry per CDR3 protein. This table holds about 620,000 distinct CDR3 sequences, over 20% found once. Germline-derived CDR1 and CDR2 are KGHSH and LQKENI. The length of the CDR3 is 15 residues. Between the trimmed V and J ends, which lost 2 bases and 5 bases, there was a span of 13 bases.

The TCR originated in a woman between 18 and 29 years old with stable Graves' hyperthyroidism. Some clones in this sample may be carry-over from other donors' samples. The source material was peripheral blood. The chain uses TRBV18 and TRBJ1-5; a weak D match, TRBD1 (6 bases). The CDR3 nucleotides read TGTGCCAGCTCACCATCAGGGGCCTCCTATCAGCCCCAGCATTTT. This codes for CASSPSGASYQPQHF.